This T cell receptor beta chain was recovered during a study of cytomegalovirus exposure and HLA in healthy donors. Study findings and constraints: It was taken for granted in presence/absence analyses that sequencing depth across donors was roughly uniform. A missense variant in DCLRE1C was later tied to TCR beta V- and J-gene trimming.

A multiplex PCR was run with 60 Vbeta primers and 13 Jbeta primers. The repertoire was sequenced with immunoSEQ multiplex PCR; TCRdb's copy has only in-frame clones and lacks some. Of about 110,000 clones in the sample, 13% to 15% are singletons; the top ten hold over 0.65%. Remarks on this clone: The antigen is undetermined.

The CDR3 is 15 residues long. Germline V gene lookup returns CDR1 SGHTA and CDR2 FQGNSA. Trimming took 8 bases from V and 2 from J, leaving 19 bases between them. The V gene is TRBV7-2, the J gene TRBJ2-7; a possible D gene is TRBD1 (5 bases). This receptor was obtained from a female donor in good health and CMV-seronegative. The sequenced material came from PBMCs. The DNA of the CDR3 is TGTGCCAGCCGCCGAAATCCAACAGGTCCCTACGAGCAGTACTTC. Residues: CASRRNPTGPYEQYF.